This TCR beta chain derives from a study of blood T cell repertoires in COVID-19. The assay was immunoSEQ multiplex PCR, and TCRdb's table has in-frame clones only and misses some. The sample has about 150,000 clones; approximately 83% are singletons. The ends lost 10 bases at V and 7 bases at J; junction bases unmatched: 10. The CDR3 has 15 amino acids. CDR1 is KGHSH, CDR2 LQKENI, per germline. This chain joins TRBV18 and TRBJ2-1, with 13 bases lining up with TRBD2. The sequencing sample was made of peripheral blood. The TCR was taken from a woman aged 55-75 years with COVID-19, enrolled during active disease. The CDR3 DNA sequence: TGTGCCACCATACGGGGACTAGCGGGAAATAATGAGCAGTTCTTC. Amino acids: CATIRGLAGNNEQFF.